The T cell receptor delta chain described here comes from a study of gamma-delta T cells after stem cell transplantation. TCRdb processed the RT-PCR reads again with the CATT caller. This table holds 950 to 1,200 delta-chain clones, around 1.2% found once. V shed 4 bases and J 0 bases; nucleotides not matched to a gene: 20. This CDR3 has 20 amino acids. Germline loops: CDR1 TSWWSYY, CDR2 QGS. This clone turned up a few times. The clonotype was recovered from a human donor. It is not recorded whose cells these are; they may come from a transplant donor. V gene TRDV1 combines with J gene TRDJ1; TRDD2 aligns across 7 bases. The source material was gamma-delta T cells. For the CDR3, the DNA is TGTGCTCTTGGGGGCCTTTCCCTTCCCCCCTTCCTCGAGTACACCGATAAACTCATCTTT. Residues: CALGGLSLPPFLEYTDKLIF.